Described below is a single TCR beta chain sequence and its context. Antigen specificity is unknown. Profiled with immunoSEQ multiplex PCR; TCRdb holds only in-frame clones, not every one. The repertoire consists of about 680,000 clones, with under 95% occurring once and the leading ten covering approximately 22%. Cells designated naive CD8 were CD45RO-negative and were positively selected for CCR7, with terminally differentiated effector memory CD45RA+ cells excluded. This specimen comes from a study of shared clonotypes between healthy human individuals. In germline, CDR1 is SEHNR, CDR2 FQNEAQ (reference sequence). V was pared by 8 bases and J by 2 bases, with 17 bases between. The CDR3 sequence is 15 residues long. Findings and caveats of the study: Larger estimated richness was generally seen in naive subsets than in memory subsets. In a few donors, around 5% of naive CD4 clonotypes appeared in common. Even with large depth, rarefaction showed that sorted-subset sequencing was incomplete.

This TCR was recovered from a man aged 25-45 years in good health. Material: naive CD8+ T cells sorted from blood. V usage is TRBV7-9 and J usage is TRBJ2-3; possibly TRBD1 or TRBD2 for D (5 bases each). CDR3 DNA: TGTGCCAGCTTCCCGCCGGGGCTGGTCACAGATACGCAGTATTTT. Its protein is CASFPPGLVTDTQYF.